This T cell receptor (beta chain) was obtained from a study of T cell repertoires in cytomegalovirus infection. The wider study: An indication of both CMV infection and matching HLA type came from public TCR beta signatures. Study-level points and caveats: Ex vivo, HLA-C-restricted CMV-specific TCR beta clonotypes prevailed over the rest of the response. Adding up the frequency of public TCR beta families identified people who carried CMV plus the relevant HLA.

TCRdb re-analysed the reads in MiXCR, keeping a single row per CDR3 protein. The sample yields approximately 730,000 distinct CDR3 sequences, 25% to 30% seen once. V shed 5 bases, J shed 7 bases, and the junction held 10 bases outside the gene matches. The CDR3 sequence is 16 residues long. Germline CDR1 is SEHNR and CDR2 is FQNEAQ (reference sequence). For this clonotype: The antigen is undetermined.

The gene calls are TRBV7-9 and TRBJ2-2; 10 bases fit TRBD1. This specimen was cultured CD8+ T cells from PBMCs, taken from culture after CMV antigen stimulation. The source of this sequence is a human donor in good health (CMV status not recorded). Some clones in this sample may be carry-over from other donors' samples. The CDR3 loop is CASSPGGTGVIGELFF. In nucleotides, the CDR3 is TGTGCCAGCAGCCCAGGGGGGACAGGGGTCATCGGGGAGCTGTTTTTT. Combining the CDR3 with reference TRBV7-9 and TRBJ2-2 gives the whole variable domain DTGVSQNPRHKITKRGQNVTFRCDPISEHNRLYWYRQTLGQGPEFLTYFQNEAQLEKSRLLSDRFSAERPKGSFSTLEIQRTEQGDSAMYLCASSPGGTGVIGELFFGEGSRLTVL.